Listed below are T cell receptor beta chains from one sample, sequenced in a study of blood T cell repertoires in COVID-19. Produced via immunoSEQ multiplex PCR; TCRdb's table is partial and in-frame only. Among roughly 150,000 clones, roughly 85% were seen once, and the ten largest hold more than 7.5%. Material: peripheral blood. The receptor source for this set is a woman between 55 and 75 years old with COVID-19, enrolled during active disease. The CDR3 runs from the conserved cysteine through the conserved F or W. A D gene is named only where the DNA matches it firmly. The listing skips clone size in some rows; elsewhere it reads once, few, many or a size class.

j_call: TRBJ1-1
v_call: TRBV7-8
clone_size: .
d_call: .
cdr3_aa: CASSLRSGGETFF
cdr3_nt: TGTGCCAGCAGCTTAAGGTCTGGGGGCGAGACTTTCTTT

j_call: TRBJ1-5
v_call: TRBV2
clone_size: .
d_call: TRBD1
cdr3_aa: CASRSTGVRQPQHF
cdr3_nt: TGTGCCAGCAGGTCGACAGGGGTCCGTCAGCCCCAGCATTTT

j_call: TRBJ1-4
v_call: TRBV5-1
clone_size: .
d_call: TRBD1
cdr3_aa: CASSPTGQGAGGEKLFF
cdr3_nt: TGCGCCAGCAGCCCGACGGGACAGGGGGCCGGTGGGGAAAAACTGTTTTTT

j_call: TRBJ1-4
v_call: TRBV7-3
clone_size: .
d_call: .
cdr3_aa: CASSSTGGANEKLFF
cdr3_nt: TGTGCCAGCAGCTCTACAGGCGGTGCTAATGAAAAACTGTTTTTT

j_call: TRBJ1-5
v_call: TRBV7-2
clone_size: few
d_call: .
cdr3_aa: CASSLSAAERGQPQHF
cdr3_nt: TGTGCCAGCAGCTTATCCGCAGCAGAAAGGGGTCAGCCCCAGCATTTT

j_call: TRBJ2-7
v_call: TRBV10-1
clone_size: .
d_call: TRBD2
cdr3_aa: CASSGGGSSYEQYF
cdr3_nt: TGCGCCAGCAGTGGCGGGGGGAGCTCCTACGAGCAGTACTTC

j_call: TRBJ2-5
v_call: TRBV19
clone_size: .
d_call: TRBD2
cdr3_aa: CASSMRGGGGRETQYF
cdr3_nt: TGTGCCAGTAGTATGCGAGGCGGGGGTGGACGAGAGACCCAGTACTTC

j_call: TRBJ1-3
v_call: TRBV7-7
clone_size: .
d_call: .
cdr3_aa: CASSLAGGTGNTIYF
cdr3_nt: TGTGCCAGCAGCTTAGCGGGGGGAACTGGAAACACCATATATTTT

j_call: TRBJ1-4
v_call: TRBV7-6
clone_size: few
d_call: .
cdr3_aa: CASSLTGDGEKLFF
cdr3_nt: TGTGCCAGCAGCTTAACGGGGGATGGGGAAAAACTGTTTTTT

j_call: TRBJ1-2
v_call: TRBV5-1
clone_size: .
d_call: .
cdr3_aa: CASSLAGSNNYGYTF
cdr3_nt: TGCGCCAGCAGCTTGGCAGGATCCAACAACTATGGCTACACCTTC

j_call: TRBJ1-3
v_call: TRBV18
clone_size: once
d_call: .
cdr3_aa: CASSPTMASGNTIYF
cdr3_nt: TGTGCCAGCTCACCTACTATGGCCTCTGGAAACACCATATATTTT

j_call: TRBJ1-5
v_call: TRBV6-5
clone_size: once
d_call: .
cdr3_aa: CASSYTGTQPQHF
cdr3_nt: TGTGCCAGCAGTTACACGGGAACCCAGCCCCAGCATTTT

j_call: TRBJ1-4
v_call: TRBV27
clone_size: once
d_call: .
cdr3_aa: CASSLWGRSNEKLFF
cdr3_nt: TGTGCCAGCAGTTTGTGGGGCAGGAGCAATGAAAAACTGTTTTTT

j_call: TRBJ2-1
v_call: TRBV3-1/TRBV3-2
clone_size: .
d_call: .
cdr3_aa: CASILPRSGHNEQFF
cdr3_nt: TGTGCCAGCATCCTACCTCGCAGCGGCCACAATGAGCAGTTCTTC

j_call: TRBJ1-5
v_call: TRBV6-5
clone_size: .
d_call: .
cdr3_aa: CASRDRLNQPQHF
cdr3_nt: TGTGCCAGCAGAGACAGGCTCAATCAGCCCCAGCATTTT

j_call: TRBJ2-1
v_call: TRBV18
clone_size: .
d_call: TRBD1
cdr3_aa: CASSAPHRGSYNEQFF
cdr3_nt: TGTGCCAGCTCCGCACCCCACAGGGGATCCTACAATGAGCAGTTCTTC

j_call: TRBJ1-1
v_call: TRBV18
clone_size: .
d_call: .
cdr3_aa: CASSPRVGTEAFF
cdr3_nt: TGTGCCAGCTCACCGCGGGTGGGCACTGAAGCTTTCTTT

j_call: TRBJ1-2
v_call: TRBV6-1
clone_size: .
d_call: TRBD1
cdr3_aa: CASSEGRVTGYGYTF
cdr3_nt: TGTGCCAGCAGTGAAGGTCGTGTGACAGGGTATGGCTACACCTTC

j_call: TRBJ2-2
v_call: TRBV5-6
clone_size: .
d_call: TRBD2
cdr3_aa: CASSLGLAGVAHTGELFF
cdr3_nt: TGTGCCAGCAGCCTAGGACTAGCGGGAGTAGCTCACACCGGGGAGCTGTTTTTT

j_call: TRBJ2-4
v_call: TRBV9
clone_size: .
d_call: .
cdr3_aa: CASNVDGLAKNIQYF
cdr3_nt: TGTGCCAGCAACGTAGACGGGTTAGCCAAAAACATTCAGTACTTC

j_call: TRBJ2-4
v_call: TRBV19
clone_size: once
d_call: .
cdr3_aa: CASSVRGELAKNIQYF
cdr3_nt: TGTGCCAGTAGTGTCAGGGGCGAGCTAGCCAAAAACATTCAGTACTTC

j_call: TRBJ1-2
v_call: TRBV7-6
clone_size: .
d_call: TRBD1
cdr3_aa: CASSPGPDRNYGYTF
cdr3_nt: TGTGCCAGCAGCCCAGGCCCGGACAGGAACTATGGCTACACCTTC

j_call: TRBJ2-1
v_call: TRBV7-8
clone_size: .
d_call: .
cdr3_aa: CASSLESAGYNEQFF
cdr3_nt: TGTGCCAGCAGCTTAGAAAGTGCGGGCTACAATGAGCAGTTCTTC

j_call: TRBJ1-6
v_call: TRBV25-1
clone_size: .
d_call: .
cdr3_aa: CASSESLAGSYNSPLHF
cdr3_nt: TGTGCCAGCAGTGAATCTTTGGCAGGGTCCTATAATTCACCCCTCCACTTT

j_call: TRBJ2-3
v_call: TRBV15
clone_size: .
d_call: .
cdr3_aa: CATSRDRPGQMSGTDTQYF
cdr3_nt: TGTGCCACCAGCAGAGATCGCCCCGGACAGATGTCGGGCACAGATACGCAGTATTTT

j_call: TRBJ1-3
v_call: TRBV6-5
clone_size: .
d_call: .
cdr3_aa: CASSLEFAGRGTIYF
cdr3_nt: TGTGCCAGCAGTTTAGAGTTTGCAGGTCGGGGCACCATATATTTT

j_call: TRBJ1-4
v_call: TRBV7-2
clone_size: .
d_call: TRBD1
cdr3_aa: CASSFPTGVEKLFF
cdr3_nt: TGTGCCAGCAGCTTCCCCACAGGGGTTGAAAAACTGTTTTTT